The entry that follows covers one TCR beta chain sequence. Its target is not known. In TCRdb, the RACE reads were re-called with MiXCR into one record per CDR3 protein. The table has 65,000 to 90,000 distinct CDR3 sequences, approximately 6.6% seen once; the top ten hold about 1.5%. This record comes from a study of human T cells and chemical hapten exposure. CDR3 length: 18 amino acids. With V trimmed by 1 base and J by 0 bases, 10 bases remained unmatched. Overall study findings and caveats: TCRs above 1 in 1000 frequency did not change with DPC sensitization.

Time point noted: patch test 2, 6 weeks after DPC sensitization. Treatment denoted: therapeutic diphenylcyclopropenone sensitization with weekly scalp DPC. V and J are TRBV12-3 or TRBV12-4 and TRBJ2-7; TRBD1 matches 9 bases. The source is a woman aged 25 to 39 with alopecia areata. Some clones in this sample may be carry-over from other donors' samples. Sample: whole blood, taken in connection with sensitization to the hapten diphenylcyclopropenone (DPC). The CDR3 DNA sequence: TGTGCCAGCAGTTTAGAGGGCCCGGGACAGGGAAGCTCCTACGAGCAGTACTTC. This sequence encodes CASSLEGPGQGSSYEQYF.